The 8 T cell receptor beta chains below all came from one sample that was sequenced in a study of glioma-infiltrating T cells. Amplification of TCR alpha and beta CDR3 regions from RNA used iRepertoire nested multiplex PCR. TCRdb independently ran MiXCR on the multiplex PCR reads; one entry per CDR3 protein. Here the sample spans more than 90,000 distinct CDR3 sequences, 35% to 50% being singletons. The source material was glioma tissue, nonneoplastic brain tissue, or PBMCs (not recorded which). The receptors derive from a human donor with low-grade glioma or glioblastoma, undergoing nonglioma brain surgery, or in good health (not recorded which).

Many counts were recorded for this clonotype. The V and J genes are TRBV11-2 and TRBJ2-3; TRBD2 agrees at 8 bases. The V gene end was trimmed by 3 bases and the J gene end by 2 bases; junction bases not matched to a gene: 4. Looked up from germline, CDR1 is SGHAT and CDR2 is FQNNGV. This CDR3 comprises 15 residues. The CDR3 loop is CASSFAGLVTDTQYF. Here the CDR3 DNA reads TGTGCCAGCAGCTTCGCGGGACTAGTCACAGATACGCAGTATTTT.

This clonotype was seen a handful of times. The genes are TRBV29-1 and TRBJ2-7; 9 bases are shared with TRBD1. Germline V gene lookup returns CDR1 SQVTM and CDR2 ANQGSEA. The V and J ends lost 7 bases and 2 bases, in that order; junction bases with no gene match: 9. This CDR3 spans 14 amino acids. The CDR3 region has the DNA TGCAGCGCCCAAACCGGGACAGGGCCCTACGAGCAGTACTTC. This gives the protein CSAQTGTGPYEQYF.

This clonotype was counted ten times or more. This rearrangement joins TRBV20-1 to TRBJ2-1; perhaps TRBD1 as D (6 bases). The germline V gene encodes CDR1 DFQATT and CDR2 SNEGSKA (reference sequence). This CDR3 region has 16 residues. Trimming shortened V by 6 bases and J by 4 bases, and 22 bases separated the two germline ends. CDR3 sequence: CSAATSLGAMYNEQFF. The CDR3 DNA is TGCAGTGCCGCAACGTCGCTGGGGGCGATGTACAATGAGCAGTTCTTC.

About this clonotype: A much larger clone lies one base from this, so it may be a read error. This chain uses TRBV11-2 with TRBJ1-3; no clear D gene. The V gene's germline CDR1 is SGHAT and CDR2 FQNNGV. The CDR3 has 15 residues. CDR3 loop: CASSLVERPGNTTYF. For the CDR3, the DNA is TGTGCCAGCAGCTTAGTAGAGCGGCCTGGAAACACCACATATTTT. The full variable domain, in which reference TRBV11-2 and TRBJ1-3 provide the parts outside the CDR3, is EAGVAQSPRYKIIEKRQSVAFWCNPISGHATLYWYQQILGQGPKLLIQFQNNGVVDDSQLPKDRFSAERLKGVDSTLKIQPAKLEDSAVYLCASSLVERPGNTTYFGEGSWLTVV.

As regards this clonotype: This may arise from a read error, as a much more abundant clone is one base away. The chain carries TRBV29-1 and TRBJ2-7, with 11 bases aligning to TRBD2. The CDR3 contains 12 residues. CDR1 and CDR2 from the germline V gene are SQVTM and ANQGSEA. The trim removed 7 bases at V and 10 bases at J, leaving 9 bases unmatched. Written as DNA, the CDR3 is TGCAGCGCCGGACTAGCGGGCCTCGATCAGTACTTC. This translates into CSAGLAGLDQYF.

This clonotype appeared many times. The V gene is TRBV7-8, the J gene TRBJ2-1; D is unclear. The CDR3 has 14 residues. V was shortened by 5 bases and J by 5 bases, with 13 bases between the two germline ends. Germline lookup yields CDR1 SGHVS and CDR2 FQNEAQ. CDR3 coding DNA: TGTGCCAGCAGCCGTCCAAACAGTCACAATGAGCAGTTCTTC. This codes for CASSRPNSHNEQFF.

This chain uses TRBV19 with TRBJ1-6, with D perhaps matching TRBD1 (5 bases). V lost 4 bases and J 13 bases, leaving 17 bases between the germline ends. The CDR3 has 14 residues. Germline CDR1 reads LNHDA; CDR2 reads SQIVND (reference sequence). The CDR3 loop reads CASSNQGDGQPLHF. The CDR3 bases are TGTGCCAGTAGTAACCAGGGAGACGGTCAGCCCCTCCACTTT.

This clonotype was seen a single time. The CDR3 protein is CASSSTTGSGANVLTF. CDR3 DNA: TGTGCCAGCAGCAGTACGACGGGATCCGGGGCCAACGTCCTGACTTTC. The chain carries TRBV14 and TRBJ2-6, with D maybe TRBD2 (5 bases). Germline CDR1 is SGHDN and CDR2 is FVKESK. V was shortened by 5 bases and J by 4 bases, with 15 bases between the two germline ends. The CDR3 spans 16 residues.